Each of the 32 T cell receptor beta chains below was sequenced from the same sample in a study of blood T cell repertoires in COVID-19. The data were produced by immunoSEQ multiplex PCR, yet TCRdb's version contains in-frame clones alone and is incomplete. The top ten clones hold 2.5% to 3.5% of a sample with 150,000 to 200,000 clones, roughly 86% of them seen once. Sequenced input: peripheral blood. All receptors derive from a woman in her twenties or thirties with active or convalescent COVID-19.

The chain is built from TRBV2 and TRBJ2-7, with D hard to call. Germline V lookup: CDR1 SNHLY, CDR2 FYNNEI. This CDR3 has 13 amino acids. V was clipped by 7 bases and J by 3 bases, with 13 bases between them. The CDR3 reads CASMASRYYEQYF. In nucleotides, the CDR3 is TGTGCCAGCATGGCCAGTCGATACTACGAGCAGTACTTC.

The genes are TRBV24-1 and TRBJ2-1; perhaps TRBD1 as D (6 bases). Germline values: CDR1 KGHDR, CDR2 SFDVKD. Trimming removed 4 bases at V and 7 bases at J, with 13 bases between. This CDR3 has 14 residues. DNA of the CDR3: TGTGCCACCAGTGAGACAGGTCGGACGAATGAGCAGTTCTTC. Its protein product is CATSETGRTNEQFF.

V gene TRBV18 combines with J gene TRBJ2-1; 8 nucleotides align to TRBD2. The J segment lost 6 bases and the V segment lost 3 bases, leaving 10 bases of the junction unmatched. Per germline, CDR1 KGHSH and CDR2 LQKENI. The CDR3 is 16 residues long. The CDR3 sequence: CASSPQAGALGNEQFF. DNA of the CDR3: TGTGCCAGCTCACCCCAAGCGGGAGCTTTAGGCAATGAGCAGTTCTTC. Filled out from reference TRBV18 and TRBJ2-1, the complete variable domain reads NAGVMQNPRHLVRRRGQEARLRCSPMKGHSHVYWYRQLPEEGLKFMVYLQKENIIDESGMPKERFSAEFPKEGPSILRIQQVVRGDSAAYFCASSPQAGALGNEQFFGPGTRLTVL.

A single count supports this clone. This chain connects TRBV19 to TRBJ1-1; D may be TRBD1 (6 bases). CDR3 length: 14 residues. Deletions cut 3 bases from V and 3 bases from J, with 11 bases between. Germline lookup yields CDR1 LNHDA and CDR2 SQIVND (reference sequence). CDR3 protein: CASSIWQGYTEAFF. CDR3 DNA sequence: TGTGCCAGTAGTATTTGGCAGGGGTACACTGAAGCTTTCTTT.

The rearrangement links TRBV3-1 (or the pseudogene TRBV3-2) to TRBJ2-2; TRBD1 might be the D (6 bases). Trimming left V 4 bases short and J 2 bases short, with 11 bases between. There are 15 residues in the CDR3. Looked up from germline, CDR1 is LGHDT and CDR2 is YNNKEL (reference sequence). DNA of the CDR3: TGTGCCAGCAGCCGCGACAGGATAAACACCGGGGAGCTGTTTTTT. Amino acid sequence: CASSRDRINTGELFF.

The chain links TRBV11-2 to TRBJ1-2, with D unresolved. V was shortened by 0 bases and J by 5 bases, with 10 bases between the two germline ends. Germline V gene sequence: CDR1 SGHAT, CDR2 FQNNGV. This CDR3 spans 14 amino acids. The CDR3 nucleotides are TGTGCCAGCAGCTTAGAGGGCACCTCTTATGGCTACACCTTC. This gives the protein CASSLEGTSYGYTF.

CDR3 nucleotide sequence: TGTGCCAGCAGCCAAGATGCCCAGGGGGATCAGCCCCAGCATTTT. Protein product: CASSQDAQGDQPQHF. The rearrangement uses TRBV3-1 (or the pseudogene TRBV3-2) and TRBJ1-5; 7 bases line up with TRBD1. The CDR3 is 15 residues long. With 0 bases clipped from V and 5 bases from J, the junction kept 4 bases outside the gene matches. The V gene's germline CDR1 is LGHDT and CDR2 YNNKEL (reference sequence).

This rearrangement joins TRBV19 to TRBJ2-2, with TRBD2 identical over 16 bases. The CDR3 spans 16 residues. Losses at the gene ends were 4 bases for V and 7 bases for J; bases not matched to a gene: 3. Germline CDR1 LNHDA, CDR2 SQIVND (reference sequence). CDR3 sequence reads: CASSKGLAGGIGELFF. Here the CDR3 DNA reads TGTGCCAGTAGTAAGGGACTAGCGGGGGGGATCGGGGAGCTGTTTTTT. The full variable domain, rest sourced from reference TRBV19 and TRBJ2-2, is DGGITQSPKYLFRKEGQNVTLSCEQNLNHDAMYWYRQDPGQGLRLIYYSQIVNDFQKGDIAEGYSVSREKKESFPLTVTSAQKNPTAFYLCASSKGLAGGIGELFFGEGSRLTVL.

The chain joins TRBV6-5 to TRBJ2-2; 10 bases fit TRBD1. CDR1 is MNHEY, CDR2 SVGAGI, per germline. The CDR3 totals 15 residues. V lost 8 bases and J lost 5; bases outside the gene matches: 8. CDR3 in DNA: TGTGCCAGCCCTCAGGACAGGGGGAGTACCGGGGAGCTGTTTTTT. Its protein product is CASPQDRGSTGELFF.

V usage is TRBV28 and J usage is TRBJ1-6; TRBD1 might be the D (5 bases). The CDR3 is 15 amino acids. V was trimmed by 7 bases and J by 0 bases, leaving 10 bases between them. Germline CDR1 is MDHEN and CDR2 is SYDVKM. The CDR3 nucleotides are TGTGCCAGCAAGGGGCTGAGCTCCTATAATTCACCCCTCCACTTT. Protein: CASKGLSSYNSPLHF.

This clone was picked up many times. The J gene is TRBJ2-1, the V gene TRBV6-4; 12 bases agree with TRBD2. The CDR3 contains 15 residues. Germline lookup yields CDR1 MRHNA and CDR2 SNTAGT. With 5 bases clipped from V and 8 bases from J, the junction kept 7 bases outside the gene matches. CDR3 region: CASSQTSGSNDEQFF. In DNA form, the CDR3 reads TGTGCCAGCAGTCAGACTAGCGGGAGTAACGATGAGCAGTTCTTC.

The CDR3: CASSRQGRNEQFF. In nucleotides, the CDR3 is TGTGCCAGCAGTAGACAGGGGAGGAATGAGCAGTTCTTC. This rearrangement joins TRBV5-4 to TRBJ2-1; 8 positions agree with TRBD1. J was trimmed by 7 bases and V by 5 bases; bases with no gene match: 5. The CDR3 loop spans 13 amino acids. In germline, CDR1 is SGHNT, CDR2 YYREEE (reference sequence).

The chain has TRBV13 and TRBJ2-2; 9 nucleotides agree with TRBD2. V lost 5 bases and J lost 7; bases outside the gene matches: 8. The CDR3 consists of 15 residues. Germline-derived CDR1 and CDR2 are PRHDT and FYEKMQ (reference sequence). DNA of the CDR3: TGTGCCAGCAGCGCTGGGACTAGCACGTTCGGGGAGCTGTTTTTT. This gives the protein CASSAGTSTFGELFF.

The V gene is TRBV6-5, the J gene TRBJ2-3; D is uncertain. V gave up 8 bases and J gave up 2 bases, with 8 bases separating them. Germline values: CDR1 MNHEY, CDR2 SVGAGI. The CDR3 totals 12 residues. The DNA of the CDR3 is TGTGCCAGCGCGATTAACACAGATACGCAGTATTTT. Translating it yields CASAINTDTQYF.

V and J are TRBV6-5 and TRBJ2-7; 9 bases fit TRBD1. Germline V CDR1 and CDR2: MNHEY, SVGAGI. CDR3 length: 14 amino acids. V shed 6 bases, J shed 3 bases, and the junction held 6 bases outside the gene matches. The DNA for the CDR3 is TGTGCCAGCAGGAAGGGGACAGGGAACTACGAGCAGTACTTC. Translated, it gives CASRKGTGNYEQYF.

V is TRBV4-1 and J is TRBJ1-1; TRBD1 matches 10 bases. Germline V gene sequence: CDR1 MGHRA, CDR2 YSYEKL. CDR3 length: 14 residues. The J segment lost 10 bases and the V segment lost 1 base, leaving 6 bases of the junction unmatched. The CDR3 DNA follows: TGCGCCAGCAGCCAAGGGGGCCGGGACAGGGGAGCTTTCTTT. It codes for CASSQGGRDRGAFF.

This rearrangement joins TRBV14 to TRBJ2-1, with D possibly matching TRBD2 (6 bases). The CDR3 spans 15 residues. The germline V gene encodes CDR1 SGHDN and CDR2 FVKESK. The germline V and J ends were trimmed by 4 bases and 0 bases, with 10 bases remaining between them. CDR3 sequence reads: CASSPFGSSYNEQFF. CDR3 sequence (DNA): TGTGCCAGCAGCCCTTTCGGGAGCTCCTACAATGAGCAGTTCTTC.

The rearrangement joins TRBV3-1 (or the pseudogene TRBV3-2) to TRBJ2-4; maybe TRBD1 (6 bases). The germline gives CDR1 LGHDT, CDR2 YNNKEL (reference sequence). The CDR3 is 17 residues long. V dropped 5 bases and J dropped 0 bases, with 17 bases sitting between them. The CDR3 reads CASSIRSGQKAKNIQYF. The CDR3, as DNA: TGTGCCAGCAGCATAAGGTCGGGACAAAAAGCCAAAAACATTCAGTACTTC.

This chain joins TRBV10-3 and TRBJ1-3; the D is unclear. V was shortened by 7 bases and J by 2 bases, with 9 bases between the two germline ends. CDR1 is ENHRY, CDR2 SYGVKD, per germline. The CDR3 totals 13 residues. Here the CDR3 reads CAIKEGTGNTIYF. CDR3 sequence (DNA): TGTGCCATCAAAGAGGGTACTGGAAACACCATATATTTT.

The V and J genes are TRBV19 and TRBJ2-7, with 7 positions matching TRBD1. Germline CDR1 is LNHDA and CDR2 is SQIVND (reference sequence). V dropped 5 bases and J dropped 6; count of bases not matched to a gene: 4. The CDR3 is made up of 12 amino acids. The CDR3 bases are TGTGCCAGTAGTCCCCCAGGGGGCGAGCAGTACTTC. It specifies CASSPPGGEQYF.

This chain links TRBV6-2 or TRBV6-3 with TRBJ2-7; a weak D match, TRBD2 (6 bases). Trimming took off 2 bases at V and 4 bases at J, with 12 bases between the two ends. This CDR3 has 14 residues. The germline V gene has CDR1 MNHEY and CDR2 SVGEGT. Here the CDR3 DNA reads TGTGCCAGCAGTTACGTTGCAGGGAGGTACGAGCAGTACTTC. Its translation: CASSYVAGRYEQYF.

The CDR3 loop is CASSLPSGFSYNEQFF. In DNA form, the CDR3 reads TGTGCCAGCAGTCTCCCAAGCGGTTTCTCCTACAATGAGCAGTTCTTC. The chain couples TRBV28 to TRBJ2-1; TRBD2 might be the D (5 bases). The CDR3 length is 16 residues. Germline V lookup: CDR1 MDHEN, CDR2 SYDVKM. With 5 bases removed from V and 0 bases from J, the gap between germline ends came to 14 bases.

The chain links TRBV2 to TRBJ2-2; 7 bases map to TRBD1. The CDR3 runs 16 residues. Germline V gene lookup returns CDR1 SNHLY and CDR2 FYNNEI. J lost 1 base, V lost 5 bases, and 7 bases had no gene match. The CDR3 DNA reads TGTGCCAGCAGTCCTAGTCGACAGGGGAACACCGGGGAGCTGTTTTTT. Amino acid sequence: CASSPSRQGNTGELFF.

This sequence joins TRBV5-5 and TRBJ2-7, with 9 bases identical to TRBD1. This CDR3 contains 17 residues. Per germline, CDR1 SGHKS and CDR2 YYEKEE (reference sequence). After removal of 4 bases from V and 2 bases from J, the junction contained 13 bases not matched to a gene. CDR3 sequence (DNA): TGTGCCAGCAGCGCGGAGGGGGAATGGGACAGGGCCTACGAGCAGTACTTC. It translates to CASSAEGEWDRAYEQYF.

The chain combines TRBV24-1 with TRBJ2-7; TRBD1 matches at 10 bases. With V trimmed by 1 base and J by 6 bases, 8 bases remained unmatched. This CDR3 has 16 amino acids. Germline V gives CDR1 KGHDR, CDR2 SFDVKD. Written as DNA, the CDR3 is TGTGCCACCAGTGATTTTCCCGGGACAGGGGCTGGCGAGCAGTACTTC. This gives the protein CATSDFPGTGAGEQYF.

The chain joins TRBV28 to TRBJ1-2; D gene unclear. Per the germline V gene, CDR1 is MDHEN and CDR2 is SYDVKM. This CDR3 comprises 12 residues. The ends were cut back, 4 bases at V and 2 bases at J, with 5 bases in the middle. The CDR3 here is CASSSGNYGYTF. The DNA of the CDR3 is TGTGCCAGCAGTTCGGGGAACTATGGCTACACCTTC.

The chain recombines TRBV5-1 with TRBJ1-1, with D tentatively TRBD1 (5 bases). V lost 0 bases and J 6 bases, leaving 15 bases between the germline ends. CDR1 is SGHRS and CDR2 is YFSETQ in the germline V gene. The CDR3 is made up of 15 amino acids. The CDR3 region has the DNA TGCGCCAGCAGCTTGGGTGCAGGCCCGGGGGCTGAAGCTTTCTTT. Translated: CASSLGAGPGAEAFF.

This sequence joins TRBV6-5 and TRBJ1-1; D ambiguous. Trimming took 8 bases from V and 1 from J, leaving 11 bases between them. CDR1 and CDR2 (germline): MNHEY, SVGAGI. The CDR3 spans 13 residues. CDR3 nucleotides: TGTGCCAGCCGACAATTAGGGAACACTGAAGCTTTCTTT. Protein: CASRQLGNTEAFF.

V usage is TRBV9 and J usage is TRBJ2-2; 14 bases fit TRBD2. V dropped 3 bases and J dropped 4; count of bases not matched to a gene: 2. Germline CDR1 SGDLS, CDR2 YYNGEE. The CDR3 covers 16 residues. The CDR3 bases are TGTGCCAGCAGCGAGACTAGCGGGGGGGCCACCGGGGAGCTGTTTTTT. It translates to CASSETSGGATGELFF. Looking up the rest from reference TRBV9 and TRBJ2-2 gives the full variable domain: DSGVTQTPKHLITATGQRVTLRCSPRSGDLSVYWYQQSLDQGLQFLIQYYNGEERAKGNILERFSAQQFPDLHSELNLSSLELGDSALYFCASSETSGGATGELFFGEGSRLTVL.

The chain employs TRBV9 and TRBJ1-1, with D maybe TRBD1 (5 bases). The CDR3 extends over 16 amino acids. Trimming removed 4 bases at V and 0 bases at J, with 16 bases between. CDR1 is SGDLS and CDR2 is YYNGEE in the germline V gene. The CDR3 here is CASSLYGGAMNTEAFF. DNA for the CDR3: TGTGCCAGCAGCCTCTACGGGGGAGCCATGAACACTGAAGCTTTCTTT.

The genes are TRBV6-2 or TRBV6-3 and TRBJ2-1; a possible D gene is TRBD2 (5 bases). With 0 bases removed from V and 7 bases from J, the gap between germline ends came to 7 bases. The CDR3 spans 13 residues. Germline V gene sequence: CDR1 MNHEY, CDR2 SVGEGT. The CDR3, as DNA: TGTGCCAGCAGTTACTCTAGCGTGAATGAGCAGTTCTTC. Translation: CASSYSSVNEQFF.

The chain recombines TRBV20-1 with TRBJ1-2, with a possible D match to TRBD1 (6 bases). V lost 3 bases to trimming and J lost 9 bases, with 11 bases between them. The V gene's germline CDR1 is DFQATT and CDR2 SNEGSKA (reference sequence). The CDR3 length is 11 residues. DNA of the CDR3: TGCAGTGCTAGCCGGCAGGGGAGCTACACCTTC. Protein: CSASRQGSYTF.